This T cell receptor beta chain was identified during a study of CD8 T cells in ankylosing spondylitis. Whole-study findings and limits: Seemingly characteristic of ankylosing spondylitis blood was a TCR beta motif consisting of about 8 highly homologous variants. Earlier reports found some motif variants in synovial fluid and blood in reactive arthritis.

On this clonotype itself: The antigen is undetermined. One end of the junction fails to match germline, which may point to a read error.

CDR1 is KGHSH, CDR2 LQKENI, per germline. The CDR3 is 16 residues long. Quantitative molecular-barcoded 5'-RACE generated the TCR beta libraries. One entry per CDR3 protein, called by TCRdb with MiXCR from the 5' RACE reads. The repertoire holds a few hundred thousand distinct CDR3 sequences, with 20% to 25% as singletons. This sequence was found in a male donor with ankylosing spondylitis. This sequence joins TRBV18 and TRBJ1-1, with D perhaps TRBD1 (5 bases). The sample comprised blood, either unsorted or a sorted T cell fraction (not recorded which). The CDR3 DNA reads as TGTGCCAGCTCACCACAAGGGGCAATACGTAACAGTGAAGCTTTCTTT. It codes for CASSPQGAIRNSEAFF.